The TCR beta chain described here comes from a study of beta chain features in type 1 diabetes (dated by TCRdb to 2016 to 2018). In the study overall: No differences in mean age, gender distribution, total cell number or subset yield were found between patients and healthy donors. A total of 100 million to 110 million sorted cells were examined across all samples, and a strong correlation was observed between cell number per subset and RNA yield. In the study, recently diagnosed type 1 diabetes patients and matched healthy donors were compared on the TCRB repertoires of their sorted circulating CD4+ T cell subsets. Regulatory and stem cell-like memory subsets were obtained from only 8 patients and roughly 8 healthy donors, while naive and central memory subsets were obtained from all 30 or so donors.

All of the isolated RNA was reverse transcribed with the High Capacity cDNA Reverse Transcription Kit, so expressed TCRB transcripts were sequenced. Naive, central memory and regulatory T cell samples underwent deep immunoSEQ sequencing, averaging about 3.3 million total reads per sample. Sorted cells were lysed in RLT buffer and RNA was extracted with DNase-treated RNeasy Micro or Mini kits, depending on cell number. Each cell subset was processed separately to prevent cross-contamination, with patient and healthy donor samples processed together. The immunoSEQ multiplex PCR was used to amplify TCRB sequences from cDNA, generating 87-bp fragments that spanned the CDR3 region. Amplicons were sequenced on the Illumina HiSeq platform. Per the authors' processing: PCR bias was computationally corrected using synthetic template baselines, reads within Hamming distance 2 were collapsed, and singletons that could not be merged were discarded. Reads were aligned to IMGT to assign V, D and J genes, CDR3 length, and insertions or deletions at six rearrangement sites. Within each subset, clonotype counts were normalized to sorted cell number, after which true diversity and Gini coefficients were computed with the tcR R package. The overlap coefficient, calculated on TCRB nucleotide sequences, was used to measure repertoire sharing. Out-of-frame TCRB sequences from naive cells were analyzed to stand in for the pre-selection repertoire. TCRdb holds this immuneACCESS table with in-frame rearrangements only. Some clones are missing; in checked studies, unresolved V genes explain under half, and the rest has no known cause. From that table come the V and J calls and clone size; the DNA was used to work out D and trimming. This sample has hundreds of thousands of clones in its table, and around 16% of those were observed once. Together, the top ten hold around 0.095% of the sample.

CDR1 and CDR2 (MNHEY, SVGAGI) derive from the germline V gene. The CDR3 sequence holds 11 residues, the cysteine and phenylalanine included. The DNA shown is the 33-base CDR3, in frame from base 1. Cut back by 7 bases and 3 bases, the V and J ends lie 6 bases apart. A single peripheral blood draw of about 120 mL on average was collected from each donor into heparinised tubes. Using a panel that included CD45RO, CCR7, CD25, CD127, CD95 and CD27, naive, central memory, regulatory and stem cell-like memory CD4+ T cells were sorted on a BD FACSAria II. Every sorted population had a purity above 98%. Right away, PBMCs were isolated by Lymphoprep density gradient centrifugation and were stained directly, with no culture step. To minimize batch effects, samples were stained and sorted in pairs, one healthy donor with one patient per experiment. Overall study results and their limits: In all four CD4+ subsets, TCRB CDR3 length was moderately but significantly shorter in type 1 diabetes patients. Naive, central memory and regulatory TCRB repertoires appeared to be more alike among patients than among healthy donors. PCR might favor shorter templates, but patient and control samples were amplified and corrected together, so any skew would affect both groups equally. Because small numbers of individuals were included in the HLA sub-analyses, any influence of HLA type on TCRB rearrangement was left unresolved. Because cDNA was sequenced instead of genomic DNA, activated cells with high expression could be over-represented, although the groups did not differ in activation or CD3 levels. At VDJ recombination sites, patients with type 1 diabetes made fewer insertions and deleted more nucleotides, a pattern implying thymic rearrangement abnormalities.

This clone was counted a few times. The specificity of this receptor is unknown. Qualities for individual bases were not recorded, and no much larger clone is one base off. The sequence derives from a man between 18 and 35 years old in good health. Sequenced input: naive CD4+ T cells from blood. The cell subset or site label here, explained by the study, means: true naive CD4+ T cells. The chain is assembled from TRBV6-5 and TRBJ2-5; a confident D gene designation cannot be given. In nucleotides, the sequence is TGTGCCAGCACCCACGAAGAGACCCAGTACTTC. Its coded protein is CASTHEETQYF.